A single T cell receptor (beta chain) is shown here with its context. The sample comes from a study of blood T cell repertoires in COVID-19. Study background: Italy, Spain and the United States were the sources of the convalescent and acute COVID-19 samples. PBMCs, B-cell-depleted T cells, or T cells provided the cDNA or gDNA that made up the material.

Germline CDR1 reads SQVTM; CDR2 reads ANQGSEA. V gave up 7 bases and J gave up 2 bases, with 12 bases separating them. This CDR3 has 12 residues. Original methodology: Researchers report that nucleated cell counts were estimated from reference gene primer amplification. Profiled with immunoSEQ multiplex PCR; TCRdb holds only in-frame clones, not every one. V, J and clone size were drawn from that table, and D and trimming were deduced from the DNA. The sample lists hundreds of thousands of clones; approximately 90% were seen once. This clonotype was sampled from a woman under 30 who had recovered from COVID-19. Source material: peripheral blood. The chain employs TRBV29-1 and TRBJ2-7; D is unresolved. The CDR3 is CSAATATYEQYF. The CDR3 DNA follows: TGCAGCGCCGCTACTGCGACCTACGAGCAGTACTTC.